These 24 T cell receptor beta chains were all obtained from the same sample, sequenced in a study of blood T cell repertoires in COVID-19 (dated by TCRdb to about 2020). Library preparation employed the immunoSEQ multiplex PCR assay. TCRdb retrieved this table from immuneACCESS and kept in-frame rearrangements only. Not all clones are present; in checked studies, unresolved V genes account for under half, and no reason is known for the remainder. The sample table lists some 200,000 clones, about nine tenths of them with a count of one. The ten largest clones capture approximately 2.2% of the sample. Sequenced: PBMCs or T cells enriched from blood (not recorded which). The receptors shown here come from a woman aged 25 to 39 who had recovered from COVID-19.

The V gene is TRBV5-4, the J gene TRBJ2-5, with 13 bases fitting TRBD2. V lost 5 bases, J lost 4 bases, and 5 bases stayed unmatched. There are 15 residues in the CDR3. CDR1 and CDR2 from the germline V gene are SGHNT and YYREEE (reference sequence). CDR3 amino acids: CASSLTSGGVETQYF. As DNA, the CDR3 is TGTGCCAGCAGTTTAACTAGCGGGGGGGTAGAGACCCAGTACTTC.

V usage is TRBV14 and J usage is TRBJ1-3; D is uncertain. The CDR3 totals 14 residues. V lost 4 bases, J lost 4 bases, and 11 bases lay in between. Germline CDR1 is SGHDN and CDR2 is FVKESK. This CDR3 reads CASSPTFSGNTIYF. CDR3 nucleotides: TGTGCCAGCAGCCCCACTTTCTCCGGAAACACCATATATTTT.

V usage is TRBV11-3 and J usage is TRBJ2-2; 7 positions match TRBD1. Germline V gives CDR1 SGHNT, CDR2 YENEEA. The J segment lost 0 bases and the V segment lost 5 bases, leaving 6 bases of the junction unmatched. The CDR3 is 16 amino acids. The chain's CDR3 is CASSHTGVSNTGELFF. In DNA form, the CDR3 reads TGTGCCAGCAGCCATACAGGGGTATCGAACACCGGGGAGCTGTTTTTT.

The chain joins TRBV4-2 to TRBJ2-5, with TRBD1 matching 9 bases. Trimming cost V 3 bases and J 5 bases; bases outside gene matches: 13. The CDR3 sequence is 17 residues long. CDR1 and CDR2 (germline): LGHNA, YNFKEQ. CDR3 DNA: TGTGCCAGCAGCCAGGAGGAGTTGGGACAGGGTAGGGAGACCCAGTACTTC. Translating it yields CASSQEELGQGRETQYF.

The chain joins TRBV6-5 to TRBJ1-1; D remains ambiguous. Germline CDR1 reads MNHEY; CDR2 reads SVGAGI. The CDR3 totals 15 residues. V was shortened by 7 bases and J by 2 bases, with 17 bases between the two germline ends. As DNA, the CDR3 is TGTGCCAGCACCCCAGGCACAACCCAAAACACTGAAGCTTTCTTT. Translating it yields CASTPGTTQNTEAFF.

The chain joins TRBV10-3 to TRBJ1-1; the match to TRBD1 covers 12 bases. The CDR3 has 15 amino acids. Germline V lookup: CDR1 ENHRY, CDR2 SYGVKD. Germline trimming cut 4 bases from V and 4 bases from J; bases unmatched to any gene: 4. Here the CDR3 DNA reads TGTGCCATCAGTGCCGGGACAGGGGGCTTCACTGAAGCTTTCTTT. It yields the protein CAISAGTGGFTEAFF.

The chain uses TRBV24-1 and TRBJ1-1, with 7 positions matching TRBD1. V lost 4 bases and J lost 4; bases outside the gene matches: 11. The CDR3 extends over 16 amino acids. From germline, CDR1 is KGHDR and CDR2 SFDVKD. Written as DNA, the CDR3 is TGTGCCACCAGTGAGGGTGGACCCAGGGGGATCACTGAAGCTTTCTTT. This translates into CATSEGGPRGITEAFF.

The V call is TRBV4-2, the J call TRBJ1-4; TRBD1 matches at 10 bases. Germline loops: CDR1 LGHNA, CDR2 YNFKEQ. V shed 1 base and J 5 bases; nucleotides not matched to a gene: 10. This CDR3 is built from 18 residues. As DNA, the CDR3 is TGTGCCAGCAGCCAAGGACAGGGGGCAGGAGGATTGAATGAAAAACTGTTTTTT. Its translation is CASSQGQGAGGLNEKLFF.

This rearrangement joins TRBV29-1 to TRBJ1-6; 8 bases line up with TRBD1. The CDR3 spans 13 residues. CDR1 is SQVTM and CDR2 is ANQGSEA in the germline V gene. Trimming removed 5 bases from V and 8 bases from J; junction bases left unmatched: 5. The CDR3 DNA follows: TGCAGCGTTCGACAGGGGCCGTATTCACCCCTCCACTTT. Amino acid sequence: CSVRQGPYSPLHF.

V gene TRBV7-9 combines with J gene TRBJ2-7, with a possible D match to TRBD1 (6 bases). This CDR3 is 14 amino acids long. CDR1 is SEHNR and CDR2 is FQNEAQ in the germline V gene (reference sequence). V was pared by 1 base and J by 7 bases, with 14 bases between. The CDR3 loop is CASSLDNRVREQYF. Here the CDR3 DNA reads TGTGCCAGCAGCTTAGATAACAGGGTGAGGGAGCAGTACTTC.

This chain joins TRBV30 and TRBJ2-5, with 11 bases that match TRBD2. V shed 3 bases, J shed 4 bases, and the junction held 4 bases outside the gene matches. The CDR3 totals 14 residues. Germline CDR1 is GTSNPN and CDR2 is SVGIG (reference sequence). CDR3 in DNA: TGTGCCTGGAGAAGAGGACTAGCGGGAGAGACCCAGTACTTC. Protein product: CAWRRGLAGETQYF.

The genes are TRBV6-4 and TRBJ1-4, with D unresolved. Looked up from germline, CDR1 is MRHNA and CDR2 is SNTAGT. This CDR3 spans 13 amino acids. V lost 6 bases to trimming and J lost 4 bases, with 9 bases between them. CDR3 in DNA: TGTGCCAGCAGCCCCGGGGATAATGAAAAACTGTTTTTT. Its translation: CASSPGDNEKLFF.

This sequence joins TRBV19 and TRBJ2-5; D ambiguous. Germline V lookup: CDR1 LNHDA, CDR2 SQIVND (reference sequence). The V and J ends lost 5 bases and 3 bases respectively, with 7 bases between them. The CDR3 loop spans 12 amino acids. The CDR3 nucleotides read TGTGCCAGTAGTGTCGGTGAAGAGACCCAGTACTTC. The encoded protein is CASSVGEETQYF.

The V gene is TRBV30, the J gene TRBJ1-1, with D perhaps TRBD1 (5 bases). Trimming took off 0 bases at V and 5 bases at J, with 13 bases between the two ends. The CDR3 spans 14 residues. The germline gives CDR1 GTSNPN, CDR2 SVGIG (reference sequence). CDR3 bases: TGTGCCTGGAGTGTAACAGGAGAAATAACTGAAGCTTTCTTT. Its protein is CAWSVTGEITEAFF.

The genes are TRBV19 and TRBJ2-5, with a possible D match to TRBD2 (6 bases). The CDR3 runs 16 residues. Trimming shortened V by 5 bases and J by 2 bases, and 18 bases separated the two germline ends. Germline loops: CDR1 LNHDA, CDR2 SQIVND (reference sequence). The CDR3 sequence: CASSRRPAGGQETQYF. DNA for the CDR3: TGTGCCAGTAGTCGACGGCCGGCCGGAGGGCAAGAGACCCAGTACTTC.

This rearrangement joins TRBV5-1 to TRBJ1-1, with TRBD1 as a possible D gene (6 bases). The CDR3 sequence is 14 residues long. V lost 2 bases and J 5 bases, leaving 13 bases between the germline ends. The germline gives CDR1 SGHRS, CDR2 YFSETQ. This CDR3 reads CASSLTQGKTEAFF. CDR3 bases: TGCGCCAGCAGCTTAACGCAGGGGAAAACTGAAGCTTTCTTT.

The V call is TRBV5-1, the J call TRBJ2-5, with 8 bases lining up with TRBD2. Germline CDR1 and CDR2: SGHRS and YFSETQ. Unmatched junction bases numbered 6, after V lost 4 bases and J lost 4 bases. The CDR3 is 14 amino acids. CDR3 sequence: CASSPVSGGETQYF. CDR3 nucleotides: TGCGCCAGCAGCCCTGTGAGCGGGGGAGAGACCCAGTACTTC.

The rearrangement uses TRBV19 and TRBJ1-5, with 9 bases aligning to TRBD1. The CDR3 is 13 amino acids. V dropped 5 bases and J dropped 11; count of bases not matched to a gene: 7. Germline V gene lookup returns CDR1 LNHDA and CDR2 SQIVND (reference sequence). DNA of the CDR3: TGTGCCAGTAGTCTTCAGGGACAGGGAGCCCAGCATTTT. It specifies CASSLQGQGAQHF.

The V gene is TRBV19, the J gene TRBJ2-1, with D tentatively TRBD1 (6 bases). The CDR3 is made up of 13 amino acids. The ends were cut back, 5 bases at V and 8 bases at J, with 13 bases in the middle. From germline, CDR1 is LNHDA and CDR2 SQIVND (reference sequence). CDR3 sequence (DNA): TGTGCCAGTAGTCCTGACAACAGGGATGAGCAGTTCTTC. Its protein is CASSPDNRDEQFF.

The chain joins TRBV5-1 to TRBJ2-2; 7 bases agree with TRBD2. The CDR3 has 16 amino acids. Germline CDR1 and CDR2: SGHRS and YFSETQ. Trimming removed 0 bases from V and 2 bases from J; junction bases left unmatched: 4. In DNA, the CDR3 is TGCGCCAGCAGCTTGGAACTAGCGCCTAACACCGGGGAGCTGTTTTTT. Amino acids: CASSLELAPNTGELFF.

The chain carries TRBV24-1 and TRBJ1-2; no reliable D call. Trimming removed 5 bases from V and 2 bases from J, with 5 bases in between. Germline V CDR1 and CDR2: KGHDR, SFDVKD. The CDR3 runs 12 residues. The CDR3 spells CATSAGNYGYTF. In DNA form, the CDR3 reads TGTGCCACCAGTGCAGGAAACTATGGCTACACCTTC.

The gene calls are TRBV11-3 and TRBJ2-3, with 7 positions matching TRBD1. V was pared by 5 bases and J by 3 bases, with 8 bases of the junction left unmatched. This CDR3 is built from 15 residues. The V gene's germline CDR1 is SGHNT and CDR2 YENEEA. This CDR3 reads CASSRQGLRTDTQYF. CDR3 bases: TGTGCCAGCAGCAGACAGGGATTGAGGACAGATACGCAGTATTTT.

The V gene is TRBV3-1 (or the pseudogene TRBV3-2), the J gene TRBJ2-3; 11 bases align to TRBD1. The V gene's germline CDR1 is LGHDT and CDR2 YNNKEL (reference sequence). This CDR3 has 16 amino acids. Trimming took 4 bases from V and 4 from J; bases not matched to a gene: 7. In nucleotides, the CDR3 is TGTGCCAGCAGCCTCCGAGGACAGGGGGCCCCAGATACGCAGTATTTT. This codes for CASSLRGQGAPDTQYF.

J is TRBJ1-1 and V is TRBV12-3 or TRBV12-4; 7 nucleotides match TRBD1. Germline trimming cut 5 bases from V and 3 bases from J; bases unmatched to any gene: 0. The CDR3 sequence is 12 residues long. This CDR3 reads CASSDRDTEAFF. In DNA form, the CDR3 reads TGTGCCAGCAGTGACAGGGACACTGAAGCTTTCTTT.